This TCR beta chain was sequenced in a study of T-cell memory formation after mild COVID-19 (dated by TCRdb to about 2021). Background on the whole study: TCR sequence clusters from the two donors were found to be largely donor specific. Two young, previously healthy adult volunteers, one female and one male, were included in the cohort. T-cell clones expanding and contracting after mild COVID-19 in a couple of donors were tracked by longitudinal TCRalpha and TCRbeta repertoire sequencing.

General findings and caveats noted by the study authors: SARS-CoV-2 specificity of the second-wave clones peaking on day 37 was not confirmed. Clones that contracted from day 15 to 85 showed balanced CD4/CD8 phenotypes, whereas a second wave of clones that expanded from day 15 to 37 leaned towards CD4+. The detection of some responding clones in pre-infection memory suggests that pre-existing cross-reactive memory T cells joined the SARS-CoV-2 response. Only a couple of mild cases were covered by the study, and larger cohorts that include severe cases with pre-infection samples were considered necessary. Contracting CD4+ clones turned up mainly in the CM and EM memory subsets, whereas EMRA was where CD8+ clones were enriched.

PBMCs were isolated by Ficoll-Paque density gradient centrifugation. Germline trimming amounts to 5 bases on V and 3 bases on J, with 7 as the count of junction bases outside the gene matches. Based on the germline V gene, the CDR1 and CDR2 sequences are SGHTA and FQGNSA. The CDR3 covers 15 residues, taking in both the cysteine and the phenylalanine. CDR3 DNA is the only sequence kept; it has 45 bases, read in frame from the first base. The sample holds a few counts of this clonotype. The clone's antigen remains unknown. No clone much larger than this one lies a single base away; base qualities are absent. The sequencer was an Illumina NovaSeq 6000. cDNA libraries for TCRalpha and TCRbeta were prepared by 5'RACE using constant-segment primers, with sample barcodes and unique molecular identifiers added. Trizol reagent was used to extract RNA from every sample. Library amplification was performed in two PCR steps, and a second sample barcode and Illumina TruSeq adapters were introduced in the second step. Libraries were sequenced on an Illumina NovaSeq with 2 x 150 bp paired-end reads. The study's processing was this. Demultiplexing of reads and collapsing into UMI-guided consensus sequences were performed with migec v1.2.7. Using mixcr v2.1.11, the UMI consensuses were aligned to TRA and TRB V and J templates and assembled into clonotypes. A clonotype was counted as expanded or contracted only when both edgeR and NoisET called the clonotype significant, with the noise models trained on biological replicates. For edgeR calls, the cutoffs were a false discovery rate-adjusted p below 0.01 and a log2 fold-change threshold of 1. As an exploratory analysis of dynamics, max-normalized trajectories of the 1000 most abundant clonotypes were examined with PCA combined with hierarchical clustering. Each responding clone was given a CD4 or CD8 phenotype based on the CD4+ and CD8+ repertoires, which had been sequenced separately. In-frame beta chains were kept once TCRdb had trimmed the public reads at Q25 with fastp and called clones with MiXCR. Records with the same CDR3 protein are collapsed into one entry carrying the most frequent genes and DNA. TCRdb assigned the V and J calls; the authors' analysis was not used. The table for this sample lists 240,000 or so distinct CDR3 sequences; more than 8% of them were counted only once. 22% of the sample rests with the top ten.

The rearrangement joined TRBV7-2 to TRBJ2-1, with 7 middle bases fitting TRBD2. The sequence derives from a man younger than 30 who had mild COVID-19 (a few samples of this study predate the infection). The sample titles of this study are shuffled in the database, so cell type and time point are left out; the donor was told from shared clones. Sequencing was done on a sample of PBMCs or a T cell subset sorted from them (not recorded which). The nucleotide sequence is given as TGTGCCAGCAGCGCCCGAGCGGGGAACTACAATGAGCAGTTCTTC. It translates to CASSARAGNYNEQFF.